Following are 24 T cell receptor beta chains from one sample sequenced in a study of T cell repertoires in cytomegalovirus infection (dated by TCRdb to about 2019). The listed sequencing device is Illumina HiSeq 1500. Through fastp at Q25 and MiXCR, TCRdb rebuilt clones from the public reads, retaining in-frame beta chains. Records with the same CDR3 protein are collapsed into one entry carrying the most frequent genes and DNA. The sample table shows some 700,000 distinct CDR3 sequences, and about 40% are seen once. Under 3.5% of the sample belongs to the ten largest clones. The specimen was PBMCs. These receptors all stem from a human donor in good health (CMV status not recorded). Some clones in this sample may be carry-over from other donors' samples.

The chain employs TRBV6-5 and TRBJ1-3; no reliable D call. Trimming pared 7 bases from V and 4 bases from J, leaving 8 bases between. From germline, CDR1 is MNHEY and CDR2 SVGAGI. The CDR3 loop spans 12 amino acids. CDR3 coding DNA: TGTGCCAGCATGTCCAGCGGAAACACCATATATTTT. It translates to CASMSSGNTIYF.

This clonotype has only one observation. Since no conserved phenylalanine or tryptophan closes the CDR3, a read error is the likely cause. V is TRBV20-1 and J is TRBJ2-7; 11 bases are shared with TRBD1. Trimming at V came to 6 bases and at J to 7 bases, leaving 11 bases not matched to a gene. Germline CDR1 DFQATT, CDR2 SNEGSKA (reference sequence). The CDR3 totals 14 residues. DNA for the CDR3: TGCAGTGCGGCTCCGGGACAGGGGGTAAGGGAGCAGTACTTA. The encoded protein is CSAAPGQGVREQYL.

This chain connects TRBV19 to TRBJ2-7, with 11 bases fitting TRBD1. The CDR3 consists of 15 residues. The germline V gene has CDR1 LNHDA and CDR2 SQIVND (reference sequence). Trimming cost V 4 bases and J 5 bases; bases outside gene matches: 7. In DNA form, the CDR3 reads TGTGCCAGTAGTAATCCGGGACAGGGGGTTAACGAGCAGTACTTC. It translates to CASSNPGQGVNEQYF.

This clonotype was recorded a few times. The chain is built from TRBV11-3 and TRBJ2-3; 7 nucleotides align to TRBD1. CDR1 SGHNT and CDR2 YENEEA come from the germline V gene. The CDR3 is 14 amino acids. J gave up 4 bases and V 5 bases, and 6 bases lay outside the gene matches. The CDR3 DNA reads TGTGCCAGCAGCCAGGACAGGTTAGCAGATACGCAGTATTTT. The encoded protein is CASSQDRLADTQYF.

The gene calls are TRBV20-1 and TRBJ2-7; 7 positions agree with TRBD2. This CDR3 contains 14 residues. V gave up 4 bases and J gave up 1 base; unmatched junction bases: 7. The germline gives CDR1 DFQATT, CDR2 SNEGSKA (reference sequence). The CDR3 region has the DNA TGCAGTGCTATAGGTACTAGCGCATCCTACGAGCAGTACTTC. Residues: CSAIGTSASYEQYF.

The J gene is TRBJ2-5, the V gene TRBV24-1; 7 nucleotides agree with TRBD1. Per the germline V gene, CDR1 is KGHDR and CDR2 is SFDVKD. V was pared by 12 bases and J by 3 bases, with 9 bases of the junction left unmatched. The CDR3 sequence is 13 residues long. CDR3 loop: CAASTGTEETQYF. DNA of the CDR3: TGTGCCGCATCAACCGGGACAGAAGAGACCCAGTACTTC.

The genes are TRBV7-9 and TRBJ2-2, with 7 bases lining up with TRBD1. V lost 5 bases, J lost 7 bases, and 7 bases stayed unmatched. Germline V gene sequence: CDR1 SEHNR, CDR2 FQNEAQ (reference sequence). The CDR3 contains 14 residues. CDR3 in amino acids: CASSPTGKDGELFF. In DNA form, the CDR3 reads TGTGCCAGCAGCCCGACAGGGAAGGACGGGGAGCTGTTTTTT.

This chain connects TRBV7-9 to TRBJ2-1, with TRBD2 matching 13 bases. Trimming at V came to 6 bases and at J to 3 bases, leaving 14 bases not matched to a gene. This CDR3 has 19 amino acids. Germline-derived CDR1 and CDR2 are SEHNR and FQNEAQ (reference sequence). CDR3 DNA sequence: TGTGCCAGCAGTCTACGTGGGACTAGCGGGAAGTCCTTCTACAATGAGCAGTTCTTC. The encoded protein is CASSLRGTSGKSFYNEQFF.

This chain connects TRBV19 to TRBJ2-6; D tentatively reads TRBD1 or TRBD2 (5 bases each). The CDR3 spans 17 residues. CDR1 LNHDA and CDR2 SQIVND come from the germline V gene (reference sequence). The V end was cut by 7 bases, the J end by 0 bases, with 16 bases between. The CDR3 DNA reads as TGTGCCAGTATCCAGGGACCCCTCCTCTCTGGGGCCAACGTCCTGACTTTC. It encodes CASIQGPLLSGANVLTF.

For this clonotype: It is likely a read error, because the conserved phenylalanine at the end of the CDR3 is missing. The V gene is TRBV7-3, the J gene TRBJ2-7, with D uncertain. This CDR3 comprises 15 residues. V was shortened by 1 base and J by 5 bases, with 15 bases between the two germline ends. Germline V gives CDR1 SGHTA, CDR2 FQGTGA. In DNA form, the CDR3 reads TGTGCCAGCAGCTTAAATCGACCGGGCCGCGACGAGCAGTACTGC. Translating gives CASSLNRPGRDEQYC.

This clonotype was seen more than once but under ten times. V is TRBV4-1 and J is TRBJ2-7; D remains ambiguous. This CDR3 spans 14 amino acids. V lost 0 bases and J lost 4, with 10 bases in between. Germline V gene lookup returns CDR1 MGHRA and CDR2 YSYEKL. The CDR3 here is CASSQEARGYEQYF. The CDR3 DNA is TGCGCCAGCAGCCAAGAAGCTAGAGGATACGAGCAGTACTTC.

The chain uses TRBV7-2 and TRBJ2-1; the D call may be TRBD1 or TRBD2 (5 bases each). Per germline, CDR1 SGHTA and CDR2 FQGNSA. With 9 bases removed from V and 5 bases from J, the gap between germline ends came to 11 bases. CDR3 size: 12 residues. CDR3 nucleotides: TGTGCCAGGAGGGACGAGGACAATGAGCAGTTCTTC. Residues: CARRDEDNEQFF.

This clonotype was counted a few times. The genes are TRBV19 and TRBJ2-2, with D perhaps TRBD2 (6 bases). CDR3 length: 15 residues. Trimming shortened V by 4 bases and J by 5 bases, and 14 bases separated the two germline ends. Per the germline V gene, CDR1 is LNHDA and CDR2 is SQIVND (reference sequence). CDR3 nucleotide sequence: TGTGCCAGTAGTAGGGGGGACCAAGTTACCGGGGAGCTGTTTTTT. This sequence encodes CASSRGDQVTGELFF.

The V and J genes are TRBV28 and TRBJ2-6; 7 bases line up with TRBD2. The CDR3 has 17 amino acids. CDR1 is MDHEN and CDR2 is SYDVKM in the germline V gene. V trimming: 9 bases; J trimming: 0 bases; junction bases outside the gene matches: 11. CDR3 loop: CASNSGGKSSGANVLTF. The CDR3 bases are TGTGCCAGTAACTCCGGGGGGAAAAGCTCTGGGGCCAACGTCCTGACTTTC. The whole variable domain, filled in from reference TRBV28 and TRBJ2-6, reads DVKVTQSSRYLVKRTGEKVFLECVQDMDHENMFWYRQDPGLGLRLIYFSYDVKMKEKGDIPEGYSVSREKKERFSLILESASTNQTSMYLCASNSGGKSSGANVLTFGAGSRLTVL.

The chain uses TRBV19 and TRBJ2-1; D not resolved. Germline CDR1 LNHDA, CDR2 SQIVND (reference sequence). Trimming left V 1 base short and J 3 bases short, with 13 bases between. CDR3 length: 16 residues. CDR3 loop: CASSIVLDGLYNEQFF. Here the CDR3 DNA reads TGTGCCAGTAGTATAGTTTTAGATGGGCTCTACAATGAGCAGTTCTTC.

This chain connects TRBV15 to TRBJ2-5; a possible D gene is TRBD2 (6 bases). The germline V gene encodes CDR1 LNHNV and CDR2 YYDKDF (reference sequence). Trimming pared 3 bases from V and 0 bases from J, leaving 14 bases between. The CDR3 runs 16 residues. This CDR3 is CATSSSTSNNQETQYF. The CDR3 nucleotides are TGTGCCACCAGCAGCTCAACTAGCAATAACCAAGAGACCCAGTACTTC.

Concerning this clonotype: Germline and junction disagree at one end, which may indicate a read error. The chain employs TRBV28 and TRBJ1-4; D is possibly TRBD1 (6 bases). The CDR3 runs 16 residues. Looked up from germline, CDR1 is MDHEN and CDR2 is SYDVKM. The CDR3 DNA is TGTGCCAGCAGCCCAACCGGGACAACAACTAATGAAAATCTGTTTTTT. Translated, it gives CASSPTGTTTNENLFF.

The V call is TRBV28, the J call TRBJ1-2; D call uncertain. V was cut by 2 bases and J by 4 bases, with 14 bases left in between. Germline V CDR1 and CDR2: MDHEN, SYDVKM. This CDR3 contains 15 residues. CDR3 DNA: TGTGCCAGCAGTTTACCCCTCTCAGAGTCCTATGGCTACACCTTC. Residues: CASSLPLSESYGYTF.

This clonotype occurred many times. The CDR3, as DNA: TGTGCCAGCAGCTTTACAACCGAAAAACTGTTTTTT. Amino acid sequence: CASSFTTEKLFF. This sequence joins TRBV7-9 and TRBJ1-4; D ambiguous. The CDR3 sequence is 12 residues long. Per germline, CDR1 SEHNR and CDR2 FQNEAQ (reference sequence). Deletions cut 3 bases from V and 8 bases from J, with 7 bases between. The whole variable domain, remainder taken from reference TRBV7-9 and TRBJ1-4, is DTGVSQNPRHKITKRGQNVTFRCDPISEHNRLYWYRQTLGQGPEFLTYFQNEAQLEKSRLLSDRFSAERPKGSFSTLEIQRTEQGDSAMYLCASSFTTEKLFFGSGTQLSVL.

In its sample, this clonotype was seen a few times. The chain is built from TRBV5-1 and TRBJ1-1, with 8 positions matching TRBD1. Per the germline V gene, CDR1 is SGHRS and CDR2 is YFSETQ. The CDR3 spans 13 residues. The junction had 6 bases not matched to a gene; V was cut back by 3 bases and J by 8 bases. The CDR3 coding sequence is TGCGCCAGCAGCTCCGCAGGGGGCCTCGAAGCTTTCTTT. Protein: CASSSAGGLEAFF.

V is TRBV2 and J is TRBJ2-2; D tentatively reads TRBD1 or TRBD2 (5 bases each). Trimming removed 4 bases at V and 3 bases at J, with 9 bases between. CDR3 length: 14 residues. Looked up from germline, CDR1 is SNHLY and CDR2 is FYNNEI. CDR3 nucleotide sequence: TGTGCCAGCAGTGGGGACGCCTACACCGGGGAGCTGTTTTTT. It yields the protein CASSGDAYTGELFF. The full variable domain, with the rest looked up from reference TRBV2 and TRBJ2-2, is EPEVTQTPSHQVTQMGQEVILRCVPISNHLYFYWYRQILGQKVEFLVSFYNNEISEKSEIFDDQFSVERPDGSNFTLKIRSTKLEDSAMYFCASSGDAYTGELFFGEGSRLTVL.

The V and J genes are TRBV6-1 and TRBJ2-1, with TRBD2 identical over 9 bases. The J segment lost 4 bases and the V segment lost 5 bases, leaving 6 bases of the junction unmatched. The length of the CDR3 is 15 residues. CDR1 and CDR2 from the germline V gene are MNHNS and SASEGT. Written as DNA, the CDR3 is TGTGCCAGCAGTTCACTAGCGGGCGCTTACAATGAGCAGTTCTTC. This codes for CASSSLAGAYNEQFF.

The rearrangement joins TRBV6-1 to TRBJ2-3, with D possibly matching TRBD1 (6 bases). V was trimmed by 6 bases and J by 2 bases, leaving 12 bases between them. Germline V lookup: CDR1 MNHNS, CDR2 SASEGT. The CDR3 has 14 residues. DNA of the CDR3: TGTGCCAGCAGGCCTGGACAGATCACAGATACGCAGTATTTT. Translating gives CASRPGQITDTQYF.

In this sample, this clonotype turned up many times. The chain has TRBV7-2 and TRBJ2-7; D remains unclear. V was pared by 5 bases and J by 0 bases, with 11 bases between. Per the germline V gene, CDR1 is SGHTA and CDR2 is FQGNSA. There are 14 residues in the CDR3. The CDR3 nucleotides read TGTGCCAGCAGCCCCTCCCTGGGCTCCTACGAGCAGTACTTC. Translating gives CASSPSLGSYEQYF. The variable domain in full, completed from reference TRBV7-2 and TRBJ2-7, reads GAGVSQSPSNKVTEKGKDVELRCDPISGHTALYWYRQSLGQGLEFLIYFQGNSAPDKSGLPSDRFSAERTGGSVSTLTIQRTQQEDSAVYLCASSPSLGSYEQYFGPGTRLTVT.